This TCR beta chain was sequenced during a study of shared clonotypes between healthy human individuals. Naive CD8 cells, CD45RO-negative and positively selected for CCR7, excluded terminally differentiated effector memory CD45RA+ cells. Each PCR replicate from the sorted subsets contained about 210 ng DNA, which is 25,000 to 30,000 T cell genomes. Method: immunoSEQ multiplex PCR; TCRdb's copy keeps in-frame clones and lacks some. The sample gives about 2.2 million clones, approximately 94% of which show up once; 1.5% to 2% is in the top ten. Sequencing input: naive CD8+ T cells from PBMCs. The TCR was taken from a man aged 18 to 30 in good health. Some clones in this sample may be carry-over from other donors' samples.

The CDR3 sequence is CASSPRTGLAGSYNEQFF. The CDR3 nucleotides read TGTGCCAGCAGCCCCCGGACCGGACTAGCGGGCTCCTACAATGAGCAGTTCTTC. The V gene is TRBV4-2, the J gene TRBJ2-1; 11 bases agree with TRBD2. The germline V gene has CDR1 LGHNA and CDR2 YNFKEQ. V lost 4 bases and J lost 0; bases outside the gene matches: 8. The CDR3 loop spans 18 amino acids.